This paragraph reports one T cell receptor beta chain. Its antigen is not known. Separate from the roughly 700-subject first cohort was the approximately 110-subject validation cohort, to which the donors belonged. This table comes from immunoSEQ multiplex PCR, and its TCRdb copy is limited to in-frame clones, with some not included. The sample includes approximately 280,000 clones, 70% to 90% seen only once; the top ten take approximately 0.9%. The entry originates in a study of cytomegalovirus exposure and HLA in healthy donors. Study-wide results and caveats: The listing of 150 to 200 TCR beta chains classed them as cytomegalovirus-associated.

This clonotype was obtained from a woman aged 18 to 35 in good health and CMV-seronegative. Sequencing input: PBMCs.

The CDR3 bases are TGTGCCAGCGGCTTCAGCGGGAGAGATGAGCAGTTCTTC. Translated: CASGFSGRDEQFF. The chain has TRBV9 and TRBJ2-1, with TRBD2 matching 8 bases. V shed 7 bases and J 8 bases; nucleotides not matched to a gene: 8. The CDR3 totals 13 residues. From germline, CDR1 is SGDLS and CDR2 YYNGEE.